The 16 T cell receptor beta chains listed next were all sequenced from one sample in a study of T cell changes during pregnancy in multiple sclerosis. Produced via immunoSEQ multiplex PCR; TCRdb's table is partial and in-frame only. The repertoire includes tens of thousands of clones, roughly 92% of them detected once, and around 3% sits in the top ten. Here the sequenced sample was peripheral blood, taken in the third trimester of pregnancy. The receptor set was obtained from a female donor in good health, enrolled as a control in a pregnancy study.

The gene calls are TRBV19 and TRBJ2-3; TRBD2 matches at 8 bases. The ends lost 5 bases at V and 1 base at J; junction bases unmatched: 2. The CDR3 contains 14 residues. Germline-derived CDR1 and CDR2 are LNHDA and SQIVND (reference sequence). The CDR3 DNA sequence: TGTGCCAGTAGTTTTAGCGGGGGCACAGATACGCAGTATTTT. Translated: CASSFSGGTDTQYF.

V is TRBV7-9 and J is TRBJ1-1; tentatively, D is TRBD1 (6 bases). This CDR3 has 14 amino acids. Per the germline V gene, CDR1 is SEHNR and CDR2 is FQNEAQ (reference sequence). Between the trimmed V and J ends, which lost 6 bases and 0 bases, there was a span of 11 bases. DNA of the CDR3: TGTGCCAGCAGACAGGGACAACTGAACACTGAAGCTTTCTTT. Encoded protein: CASRQGQLNTEAFF. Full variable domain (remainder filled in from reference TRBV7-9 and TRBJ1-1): DTGVSQNPRHKITKRGQNVTFRCDPISEHNRLYWYRQTLGQGPEFLTYFQNEAQLEKSRLLSDRFSAERPKGSFSTLEIQRTEQGDSAMYLCASRQGQLNTEAFFGQGTRLTVV.

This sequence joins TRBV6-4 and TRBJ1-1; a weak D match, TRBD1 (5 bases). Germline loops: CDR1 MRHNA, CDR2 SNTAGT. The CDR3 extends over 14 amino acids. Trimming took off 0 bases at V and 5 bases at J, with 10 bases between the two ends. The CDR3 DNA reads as TGTGCCAGCAGTGACTCGGGGGGTGAAACTGAAGCTTTCTTT. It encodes CASSDSGGETEAFF.

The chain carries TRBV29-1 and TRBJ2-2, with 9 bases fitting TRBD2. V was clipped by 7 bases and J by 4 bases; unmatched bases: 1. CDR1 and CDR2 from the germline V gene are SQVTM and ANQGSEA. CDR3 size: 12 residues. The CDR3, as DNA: TGCAGCGGAGCGGGAGGCACCGGGGAGCTGTTTTTT. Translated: CSGAGGTGELFF.

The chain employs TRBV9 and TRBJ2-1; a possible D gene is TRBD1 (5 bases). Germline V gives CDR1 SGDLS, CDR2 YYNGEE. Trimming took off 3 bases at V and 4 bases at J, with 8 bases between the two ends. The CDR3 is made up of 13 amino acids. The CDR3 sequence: CASSADTYNEQFF. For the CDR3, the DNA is TGTGCCAGCAGCGCGGACACATACAATGAGCAGTTCTTC.

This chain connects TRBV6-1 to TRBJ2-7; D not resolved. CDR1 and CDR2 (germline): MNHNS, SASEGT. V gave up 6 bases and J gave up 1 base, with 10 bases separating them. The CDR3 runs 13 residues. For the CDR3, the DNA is TGTGCCAGCAGCTCAGGTGTTTCCTACGAGCAGTACTTC. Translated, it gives CASSSGVSYEQYF.

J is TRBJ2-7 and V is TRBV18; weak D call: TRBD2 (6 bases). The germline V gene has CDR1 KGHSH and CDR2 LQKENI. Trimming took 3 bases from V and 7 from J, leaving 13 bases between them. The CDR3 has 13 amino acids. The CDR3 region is CASSPNSAGEQYF. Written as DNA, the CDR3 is TGTGCCAGCTCACCGAACAGTGCGGGGGAGCAGTACTTC.

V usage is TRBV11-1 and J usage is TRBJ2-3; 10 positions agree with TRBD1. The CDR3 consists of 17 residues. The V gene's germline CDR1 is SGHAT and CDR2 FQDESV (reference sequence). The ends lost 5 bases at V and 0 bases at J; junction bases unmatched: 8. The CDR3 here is CASSGRDRGLSTDTQYF. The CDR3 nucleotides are TGTGCCAGCAGCGGCCGGGACAGGGGACTTAGCACAGATACGCAGTATTTT. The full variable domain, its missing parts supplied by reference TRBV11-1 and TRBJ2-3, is EAEVAQSPRYKITEKSQAVAFWCDPISGHATLYWYRQILGQGPELLVQFQDESVVDDSQLPKDRFSAERLKGVDSTLKIQPAELGDSAMYLCASSGRDRGLSTDTQYFGPGTRLTVL.

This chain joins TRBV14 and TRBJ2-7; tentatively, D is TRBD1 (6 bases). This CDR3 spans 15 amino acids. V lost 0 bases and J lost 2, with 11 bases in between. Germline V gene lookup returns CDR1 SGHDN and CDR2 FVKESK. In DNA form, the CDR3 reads TGTGCCAGCAGCCAAGACAGGGGACCCGCCTACGAGCAGTACTTC. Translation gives CASSQDRGPAYEQYF.

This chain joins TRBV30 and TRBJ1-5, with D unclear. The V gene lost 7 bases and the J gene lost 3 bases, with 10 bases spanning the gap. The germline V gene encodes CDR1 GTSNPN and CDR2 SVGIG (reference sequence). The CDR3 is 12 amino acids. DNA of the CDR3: TGTGCCTCAAAGCAGGTCAATCAGCCCCAGCATTTT. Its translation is CASKQVNQPQHF. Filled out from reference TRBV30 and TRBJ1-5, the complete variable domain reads SQTIHQWPATLVQPVGSPLSLECTVEGTSNPNLYWYRQAAGRGLQLLFYSVGIGQISSEVPQNLSASRPQDRQFILSSKKLLLSDSGFYLCASKQVNQPQHFGDGTRLSIL.

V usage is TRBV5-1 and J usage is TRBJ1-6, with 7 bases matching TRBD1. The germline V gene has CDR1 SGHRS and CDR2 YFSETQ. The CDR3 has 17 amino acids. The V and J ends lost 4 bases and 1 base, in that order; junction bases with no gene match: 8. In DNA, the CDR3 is TGCGCCAGCAGCGAACAGGGGACTCAGTCCTATAATTCACCCCTCCACTTT. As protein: CASSEQGTQSYNSPLHF.

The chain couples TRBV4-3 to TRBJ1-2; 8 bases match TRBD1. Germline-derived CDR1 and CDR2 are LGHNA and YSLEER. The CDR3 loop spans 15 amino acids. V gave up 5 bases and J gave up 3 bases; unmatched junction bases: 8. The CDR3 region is CASSTRDRRHYGYTF. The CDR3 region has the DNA TGCGCCAGCAGCACCCGGGACAGGAGACACTATGGCTACACCTTC.

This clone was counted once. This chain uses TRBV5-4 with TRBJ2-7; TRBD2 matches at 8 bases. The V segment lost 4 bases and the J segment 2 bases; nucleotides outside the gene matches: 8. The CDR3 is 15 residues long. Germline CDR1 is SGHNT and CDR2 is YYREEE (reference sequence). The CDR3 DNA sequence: TGTGCCAGCAGCGGGGGGACTAGACGGCCCTACGAGCAGTACTTC. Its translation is CASSGGTRRPYEQYF.

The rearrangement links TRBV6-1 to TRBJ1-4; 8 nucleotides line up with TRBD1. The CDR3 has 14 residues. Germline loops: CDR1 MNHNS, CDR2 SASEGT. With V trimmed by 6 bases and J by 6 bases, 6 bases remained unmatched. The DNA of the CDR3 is TGTGCCAGCAGGCAGACAGGGGCGGATGAAAAACTGTTTTTT. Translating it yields CASRQTGADEKLFF.

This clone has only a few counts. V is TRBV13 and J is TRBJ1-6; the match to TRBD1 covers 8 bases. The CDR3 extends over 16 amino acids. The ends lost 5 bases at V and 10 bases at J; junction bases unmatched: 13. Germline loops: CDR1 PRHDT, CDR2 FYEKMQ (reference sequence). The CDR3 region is CASSTEQGGRGSPLHF. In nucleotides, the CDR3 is TGTGCCAGCAGCACGGAACAGGGGGGACGAGGATCACCCCTCCACTTT.

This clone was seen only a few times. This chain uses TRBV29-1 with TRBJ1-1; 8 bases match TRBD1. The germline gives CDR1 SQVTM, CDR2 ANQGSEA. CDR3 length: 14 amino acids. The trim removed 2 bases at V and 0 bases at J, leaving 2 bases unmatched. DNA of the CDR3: TGCAGCGTTGAAAAGGACAGGGTGAACACTGAAGCTTTCTTT. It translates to CSVEKDRVNTEAFF.